The 7 T cell receptor beta chains in this list originate from one sample, sequenced in a study of T-cell reconstitution after alpha-beta-depleted transplantation in children. As it was prepared, the TCRbeta library received unique molecular identifiers. TCRdb itself ran the PCR reads through MiXCR, one entry per CDR3 protein. The sample lists about 980,000 distinct CDR3 sequences; about 30% were seen once. The sequencing here drew on PBMCs, mostly from graft donor cells, taken 360 days after TCRalphabeta/CD19-depleted stem cell transplant. The source is a boy younger than two who had a stem cell transplant for SCID, so the T cells may come from the graft donor.

This clonotype was observed a few times. The gene calls are TRBV12-3 or TRBV12-4 and TRBJ2-3; 9 bases match TRBD1. The CDR3 has 16 amino acids. V was clipped by 8 bases and J by 4 bases; unmatched bases: 13. This CDR3 reads CASAVYGTGISDTQYF. For the CDR3, the DNA is TGTGCCAGCGCAGTTTATGGGACAGGGATATCAGATACGCAGTATTTT.

The chain is built from TRBV5-1 and TRBJ2-6; D uncertain. Between the trimmed V and J ends, which lost 0 bases and 4 bases, there was a span of 17 bases. This CDR3 has 18 residues. Germline loops: CDR1 SGHRS, CDR2 YFSETQ. The CDR3 spells CASSLVASRSTGANVLTF. The CDR3, as DNA: TGCGCCAGCAGCTTGGTGGCCTCGCGTAGTACCGGGGCCAACGTCCTGACTTTC.

This chain joins TRBV6-5 and TRBJ2-2, with a tentative D call TRBD2 (5 bases). Trimming removed 0 bases from V and 5 bases from J, with 13 bases in between. Germline V lookup: CDR1 MNHEY, CDR2 SVGAGI. The CDR3 length is 16 residues. CDR3 loop: CASSYSSGVVTGELFF. CDR3 coding DNA: TGTGCCAGCAGTTACTCGTCCGGGGTTGTGACCGGGGAGCTGTTTTTT.

V and J are TRBV3-1 and TRBJ2-1, with TRBD2 matching over 10 bases. CDR1 is LGHDT, CDR2 YNNKEL, per germline (reference sequence). This CDR3 comprises 18 residues. V dropped 4 bases and J dropped 0; count of bases not matched to a gene: 9. The CDR3 sequence is CASSRGLAVTSSYNEQFF. DNA of the CDR3: TGTGCCAGCAGCCGCGGACTAGCGGTTACCAGCTCCTACAATGAGCAGTTCTTC.

This clonotype was found a few times. The gene calls are TRBV15 and TRBJ1-3; no reliable D call. The CDR3 has 14 amino acids. The germline CDR1 and CDR2 sequences are LNHNV and YYDKDF (reference sequence). Trimming took 4 bases from V and 4 from J, leaving 11 bases between them. The CDR3 protein is CATSTHGIGNTIYF. The CDR3 nucleotides are TGTGCCACCAGCACCCACGGGATAGGAAACACCATATATTTT.

Ten or more counts support this clonotype. The junction departs from the called germline gene at one end, perhaps through a read error. J is TRBJ2-7 and V is TRBV5-1, with D uncertain. The CDR3 extends over 13 amino acids. Germline V gene data show CDR1 as SGHRS and CDR2 as YFSETQ. The CDR3 DNA is TGTGCCAGCAGCTTGGGCCCAGCCTACGAGCAGTACTTC. The encoded protein is CASSLGPAYEQYF.

This clonotype was found many times. The genes are TRBV6-2 or TRBV6-3 and TRBJ2-2, with D unclear. V lost 7 bases and J lost 3, with 3 bases in between. CDR3 length: 11 residues. The V gene's germline CDR1 is MNHEY and CDR2 SVGEGT. The CDR3 DNA sequence: TGTGCCAGCACCCACACCGGGGAGCTGTTTTTT. Residues: CASTHTGELFF.